Presented here are 31 T cell receptor beta chains from one specimen sequenced in a study of cytomegalovirus exposure and HLA in healthy donors. Researchers ran the PCR with 60 Vbeta and 13 Jbeta primers. Clones were sequenced by immunoSEQ multiplex PCR, and TCRdb holds only the in-frame ones, with some missing. The data show over 110,000 clones, 82% seen once. Sequencing was performed on PBMCs. The origin of the receptors is a male donor in good health and CMV-seronegative.

The chain has TRBV4-3 and TRBJ1-4, with D possibly matching TRBD1 (5 bases). This CDR3 has 16 amino acids. V lost 3 bases and J lost 4, with 15 bases in between. Germline V gives CDR1 LGHNA, CDR2 YSLEER. The CDR3 sequence is CASSHSIGTYNEKLFF. CDR3 DNA: TGCGCCAGCAGCCACTCGATCGGGACTTATAATGAAAAACTGTTTTTT.

The chain carries TRBV30 and TRBJ2-7; TRBD1 agrees at 9 bases. The V segment lost 2 bases and the J segment 3 bases; nucleotides outside the gene matches: 8. The CDR3 has 15 residues. Germline-derived CDR1 and CDR2 are GTSNPN and SVGIG (reference sequence). The CDR3 DNA sequence: TGTGCCTGGAGTACTGGGACAGGGTTTTACTACGAGCAGTACTTC. This encodes CAWSTGTGFYYEQYF.

CDR3 region: CASSWRTGRWPQHF. The CDR3, as DNA: TGTGCCAGTAGTTGGCGGACAGGGAGGTGGCCCCAGCATTTT. The rearrangement uses TRBV19 and TRBJ1-5, with TRBD1 identical over 8 bases. Looked up from germline, CDR1 is LNHDA and CDR2 is SQIVND (reference sequence). The CDR3 has 14 amino acids. J was trimmed by 9 bases and V by 5 bases; bases with no gene match: 9.

V and J are TRBV10-3 and TRBJ2-7; 7 bases agree with TRBD1. This CDR3 has 11 residues. In germline, CDR1 is ENHRY, CDR2 SYGVKD. Unmatched junction bases numbered 2, after V lost 10 bases and J lost 2 bases. CDR3 loop: CATGTAYEQYF. DNA for the CDR3: TGTGCCACCGGGACAGCCTACGAGCAGTACTTC.

The chain links TRBV28 to TRBJ2-1; a possible D gene is TRBD1 (6 bases). Trimming cost V 8 bases and J 5 bases, with 13 bases left between them. Germline values: CDR1 MDHEN, CDR2 SYDVKM. The CDR3 spans 13 residues. CDR3 protein: CASGPYRDNEQFF. DNA for the CDR3: TGTGCCAGCGGCCCTTACAGGGACAATGAGCAGTTCTTC.

This chain uses TRBV28 with TRBJ2-7, with D unclear. V was clipped by 7 bases and J by 2 bases, with 12 bases between them. The V gene's germline CDR1 is MDHEN and CDR2 SYDVKM. The CDR3 sequence is 13 residues long. CDR3 in DNA: TGTGCCAGCACCAGGTTGGCCCCCTACGAGCAGTACTTC. Translation gives CASTRLAPYEQYF.

The chain employs TRBV6-1 and TRBJ2-7; tentative D call: TRBD2 (5 bases). This CDR3 has 12 residues. Germline assignment: CDR1 MNHNS and CDR2 SASEGT. The V end was cut by 7 bases, the J end by 3 bases, with 10 bases between. For the CDR3, the DNA is TGTGCCAGCACCATCAGCGGCTACGAGCAGTACTTC. The encoded protein is CASTISGYEQYF.

The chain joins TRBV4-3 to TRBJ2-3, with D possibly being TRBD2 (5 bases). Trimming left V 5 bases short and J 0 bases short, with 18 bases between. Germline CDR1 LGHNA, CDR2 YSLEER. CDR3 size: 17 residues. The chain's CDR3 is CASSSRTAGSSTDTQYF. CDR3 DNA: TGCGCCAGCAGCTCCCGGACGGCGGGCTCCAGCACAGATACGCAGTATTTT.

The gene calls are TRBV7-8 and TRBJ2-2, with a tentative D call TRBD2 (6 bases). CDR1 is SGHVS, CDR2 FQNEAQ, per germline. Trimming pared 4 bases from V and 5 bases from J, leaving 20 bases between. The CDR3 spans 17 residues. The CDR3 DNA follows: TGTGCCAGCAGCTACCGTCTGAGGAGGGAGAATACCGGGGAGCTGTTTTTT. Translated: CASSYRLRRENTGELFF.

J is TRBJ2-2 and V is TRBV18; 10 bases line up with TRBD2. Per germline, CDR1 KGHSH and CDR2 LQKENI. The CDR3 contains 16 residues. V dropped 1 base and J dropped 8; count of bases not matched to a gene: 7. CDR3 DNA: TGTGCCAGCTCACCACGCCTAGCGGGAGAGGCGGGGGAGCTGTTTTTT. Translation: CASSPRLAGEAGELFF.

The rearrangement joins TRBV9 to TRBJ1-4, with TRBD1 matching over 9 bases. With V trimmed by 3 bases and J by 7 bases, 7 bases remained unmatched. The CDR3 is 15 amino acids. CDR1 and CDR2 (germline): SGDLS, YYNGEE. The CDR3 DNA sequence: TGTGCCAGCAGCGCGAAACAGGGGGCTAGTGAAAAACTGTTTTTT. Translating gives CASSAKQGASEKLFF. The whole variable domain, remainder taken from reference TRBV9 and TRBJ1-4, is DSGVTQTPKHLITATGQRVTLRCSPRSGDLSVYWYQQSLDQGLQFLIQYYNGEERAKGNILERFSAQQFPDLHSELNLSSLELGDSALYFCASSAKQGASEKLFFGSGTQLSVL.

This chain connects TRBV5-5 to TRBJ2-1, with 7 bases lining up with TRBD2. The CDR3 runs to 19 residues. Germline V gives CDR1 SGHKS, CDR2 YYEKEE (reference sequence). Trimming cost V 4 bases and J 4 bases; bases outside gene matches: 20. DNA of the CDR3: TGTGCCAGCAGCGCCGGCAGCCGGGGAGGGTCGAGGGTTTACAATGAGCAGTTCTTC. Protein: CASSAGSRGGSRVYNEQFF.

The genes are TRBV9 and TRBJ2-3; possible D gene TRBD1, 5 bases. Trimming took off 0 bases at V and 2 bases at J, with 13 bases between the two ends. This CDR3 region has 16 residues. Germline V gene sequence: CDR1 SGDLS, CDR2 YYNGEE. CDR3 bases: TGTGCCAGCAGCGTAGAACCCGACAGCTACACAGATACGCAGTATTTT. Amino acid sequence: CASSVEPDSYTDTQYF.

The V and J genes are TRBV6-5 and TRBJ2-4, with TRBD1 matching over 8 bases. Per the germline V gene, CDR1 is MNHEY and CDR2 is SVGAGI. V trimming: 3 bases; J trimming: 9 bases; junction bases outside the gene matches: 7. CDR3 size: 14 residues. As DNA, the CDR3 is TGTGCCAGCAGTTATGGACAGGGTATTAGCATTCAGTACTTC. Its translation is CASSYGQGISIQYF.

The chain employs TRBV19 and TRBJ1-4; D perhaps matches TRBD1 (6 bases). The CDR3 length is 17 residues. V was trimmed by 5 bases and J by 2 bases, leaving 18 bases between them. CDR1 is LNHDA, CDR2 SQIVND, per germline (reference sequence). In DNA, the CDR3 is TGTGCCAGTAGTCCCATCCCAACAGGGTCGACTAATGAAAAACTGTTTTTT. Its translation: CASSPIPTGSTNEKLFF.

This chain joins TRBV7-2 and TRBJ1-5, with D unresolved. Trimming removed 3 bases from V and 0 bases from J, with 12 bases in between. From germline, CDR1 is SGHTA and CDR2 FQGNSA. CDR3 size: 16 residues. CDR3 bases: TGTGCCAGCAGCTTTGGAGCGGAATATAGCAATCAGCCCCAGCATTTT. Its translation: CASSFGAEYSNQPQHF.

This chain links TRBV6-4 with TRBJ2-2, with 12 bases fitting TRBD2. The CDR3 runs to 14 residues. V was pared by 4 bases and J by 6 bases, with 0 bases of the junction left unmatched. Per the germline V gene, CDR1 is MRHNA and CDR2 is SNTAGT. CDR3 amino acids: CASSGLAGAGELFF. For the CDR3, the DNA is TGTGCCAGCAGTGGACTAGCGGGAGCCGGGGAGCTGTTTTTT.

This clone was found a few times. J is TRBJ1-3 and V is TRBV9; tentatively, D is TRBD1 (5 bases). The germline V gene encodes CDR1 SGDLS and CDR2 YYNGEE. The CDR3 runs 17 residues. V was cut by 0 bases and J by 0 bases, with 13 bases left in between. CDR3 bases: TGTGCCAGCAGCGTAGAGGGGCAGGCCTTCTCTGGAAACACCATATATTTT. Translated, it gives CASSVEGQAFSGNTIYF. The variable domain in full, completed from reference TRBV9 and TRBJ1-3, reads DSGVTQTPKHLITATGQRVTLRCSPRSGDLSVYWYQQSLDQGLQFLIQYYNGEERAKGNILERFSAQQFPDLHSELNLSSLELGDSALYFCASSVEGQAFSGNTIYFGEGSWLTVV.

The J gene is TRBJ2-1, the V gene TRBV6-5, with 7 positions matching TRBD2. The CDR3 covers 15 residues. CDR1 MNHEY and CDR2 SVGAGI come from the germline V gene. The trim removed 6 bases at V and 4 bases at J, leaving 9 bases unmatched. CDR3 loop: CASRITGLPYNEQFF. CDR3 DNA: TGTGCCAGCAGAATTACGGGACTACCTTACAATGAGCAGTTCTTC.

This chain joins TRBV27 and TRBJ2-1; 8 bases are a match to TRBD2. Germline values: CDR1 MNHEY, CDR2 SMNVEV (reference sequence). J gave up 8 bases and V 7 bases, and 13 bases lay outside the gene matches. The CDR3 is made up of 15 amino acids. CDR3 amino acids: CASTPWASGRDEQFF. The CDR3 bases are TGTGCCAGCACCCCTTGGGCTAGCGGGCGGGATGAGCAGTTCTTC.

This clone was seen only once. The chain uses TRBV15 and TRBJ2-1, with 7 bases aligning to TRBD1. CDR1 is LNHNV and CDR2 is YYDKDF in the germline V gene (reference sequence). This CDR3 region has 16 residues. V lost 0 bases, J lost 4 bases, and 6 bases stayed unmatched. CDR3 amino acids: CATSRDPRQGYNEQFF. The CDR3 nucleotides read TGTGCCACCAGCAGAGATCCACGACAGGGATACAATGAGCAGTTCTTC.

This chain connects TRBV7-9 to TRBJ2-1; D is perhaps TRBD2 (5 bases). This CDR3 is built from 16 residues. V was clipped by 2 bases and J by 6 bases, with 17 bases between them. Germline V gene sequence: CDR1 SEHNR, CDR2 FQNEAQ (reference sequence). This chain's CDR3 is CASSLQTVGEGNEQFF. CDR3 DNA sequence: TGTGCCAGCAGCTTACAGACCGTCGGAGAGGGCAATGAGCAGTTCTTC.

The chain recombines TRBV11-2 with TRBJ2-1, with D possibly being TRBD1 (5 bases). V shed 2 bases and J shed 8 bases, with 7 bases lying between them. Per the germline V gene, CDR1 is SGHAT and CDR2 is FQNNGV. The CDR3 totals 12 residues. In DNA form, the CDR3 reads TGTGCCAGCAGCTTAAGGGGCTATGAGCAGTTCTTC. Amino acids: CASSLRGYEQFF.

The J gene is TRBJ2-7, the V gene TRBV6-5; D is unclear. V dropped 5 bases and J dropped 1 base, with 12 bases sitting between them. The CDR3 length is 14 residues. CDR1 is MNHEY and CDR2 is SVGAGI in the germline V gene. The DNA for the CDR3 is TGTGCCAGCAGTCCGGGTTACGGATCCTACGAGCAGTACTTC. It is translated as CASSPGYGSYEQYF.

The chain carries TRBV27 and TRBJ2-7, with D unresolved. The CDR3 is made up of 14 amino acids. V was clipped by 3 bases and J by 0 bases, with 9 bases between them. Germline-derived CDR1 and CDR2 are MNHEY and SMNVEV (reference sequence). The CDR3 coding sequence is TGTGCCAGCAGTTTGTATGGTAGCTCCTACGAGCAGTACTTC. Its translation is CASSLYGSSYEQYF.

This chain uses TRBV4-3 with TRBJ2-3; possibly TRBD2 for D (6 bases). This CDR3 is built from 17 residues. Per germline, CDR1 LGHNA and CDR2 YSLEER. Trimming removed 0 bases at V and 6 bases at J, with 19 bases between. CDR3 in amino acids: CASSQDGPREPWDTQYF. For the CDR3, the DNA is TGCGCCAGCAGCCAAGATGGCCCTCGGGAGCCCTGGGATACGCAGTATTTT.

The CDR3 coding sequence is TGTGCCAGCAGGTCAGCGGGAGGCTCCCGGGGGCAGTACTTC. Translated, it gives CASRSAGGSRGQYF. The chain is built from TRBV2 and TRBJ2-7; 9 bases are shared with TRBD2. V shed 6 bases and J 9 bases; nucleotides not matched to a gene: 12. The germline V gene has CDR1 SNHLY and CDR2 FYNNEI. CDR3 length: 14 residues.

The genes are TRBV5-4 and TRBJ1-1; tentatively, D is TRBD1 (5 bases). Trimming pared 3 bases from V and 1 base from J, leaving 13 bases between. The CDR3 is made up of 15 amino acids. Germline assignment: CDR1 SGHNT and CDR2 YYREEE (reference sequence). The CDR3 DNA reads TGTGCCAGCAGCTGGGGGGACCCCACGAACACTGAAGCTTTCTTT. Its translation is CASSWGDPTNTEAFF.

This rearrangement joins TRBV29-1 to TRBJ2-7; possible D gene TRBD2, 6 bases. The CDR3 contains 11 residues. From germline, CDR1 is SQVTM and CDR2 ANQGSEA. V was pared by 4 bases and J by 5 bases, with 9 bases between. The CDR3 protein is CSVGGGNEQYF. The CDR3, as DNA: TGCAGCGTTGGAGGAGGGAACGAGCAGTACTTC.

The V and J genes are TRBV19 and TRBJ2-7; TRBD2 agrees at 7 bases. The CDR3 is 15 amino acids. The V and J ends lost 6 bases and 2 bases, in that order; junction bases with no gene match: 10. Germline V CDR1 and CDR2: LNHDA, SQIVND (reference sequence). CDR3 sequence (DNA): TGTGCCAGTAGGTCCGGGACTCGGGGGGCCTACGAGCAGTACTTC. It specifies CASRSGTRGAYEQYF.

The gene calls are TRBV4-2 and TRBJ2-7; 8 bases are shared with TRBD2. The germline CDR1 and CDR2 sequences are LGHNA and YNFKEQ. This CDR3 contains 12 residues. V gave up 10 bases and J gave up 5 bases; unmatched junction bases: 7. The CDR3 reads CANGTSEDEQYF. CDR3 nucleotide sequence: TGTGCCAACGGGACTAGTGAGGACGAGCAGTACTTC.